This TCR beta chain was profiled in a study of blood T cell repertoires in COVID-19. Study as a whole: Acute-phase and convalescent COVID-19 samples originated in the United States, Italy and Spain. PBMCs, B-cell-depleted T cells, or T cells provided the cDNA or gDNA that made up the material.

Trimming took 1 base from V and 4 from J, leaving 15 bases between them. This CDR3 comprises 16 residues. Germline V gene sequence: CDR1 SGHRS, CDR2 YFSETQ. As originally analysed: Amplifying reference gene primers gave estimates of nucleated cell counts. Profiling relied on immunoSEQ multiplex PCR, and the TCRdb table lists in-frame clones only, not all of them. V, J and clone size were drawn from that table, and D and trimming were deduced from the DNA. The sample yields 90,000 to 150,000 clones, approximately 81% seen once. Sample: peripheral blood. The chain uses TRBV5-1 and TRBJ2-1; the D gene is possibly TRBD2 (6 bases). This clonotype originated in a woman at least 80 years old with acute or convalescent COVID-19. The CDR3 protein is CASSLSGGAQYNEQFF. As DNA, the CDR3 is TGCGCCAGCAGCTTGTCGGGCGGGGCCCAATACAATGAGCAGTTCTTC.